Included here is one T cell receptor (beta chain) sequence, with context. There is no known antigen for this receptor. Base qualities are missing; no much larger clone stands one base away. The cohort comprised some 680 healthy bone marrow donors. At the time of sampling, every cohort member was nominally healthy, though immune exposures that went unrecorded were likely present. The donor tested CMV seronegative, placing the donor among the 300 to 400 seronegative members of the cohort. A peripheral blood sample was collected from each donor, and TCR beta sequencing was performed on peripheral blood mononuclear cells. Genomic DNA was extracted from the blood cell samples with the Qiagen DNeasy Blood Extraction Kit. The sample originates from a study of cytomegalovirus exposure and HLA in healthy donors (dated by TCRdb to the late 2010s). Regarding the research as a whole: An earlier analysis of some 620 of the donors reported 276 Gb of sequence data and 117 million unique TCR beta sequences obtained from about 180 million T cells. Roughly 310 gigabases of sequencing data and 70 million to 100 million unique TCR sequences were included in an early release covering roughly 600 HLA-typed donors. The genetic ancestry cluster associated with self-reported Caucasian donors included about 81% of the approximately 430 genotyped donors. The study aimed to test whether signatures of past pathogen exposure could be identified by cataloging public T cell receptors. Using immunosequencing, the study profiled T cell repertoires from roughly 650 subjects and related those repertoires to cytomegalovirus serostatus. A separate validation cohort of roughly 130 different subjects was used in addition to the roughly 700-subject first cohort. To predict cytomegalovirus infection status, the study combined high-throughput TCR immunosequencing, statistical association of individual TCRs with disease status, and machine learning. To study patterns of TCR occurrence, a later analysis re-analyzed previously published TCR beta repertoires from 650 to 750 donors and added high-resolution HLA genotyping. The later analysis used no new phenotypic data to find candidate immune exposures, relying instead on TCR beta sequences and their occurrence across donors. To decide whether each TCR beta V gene segment behaved as functional or pseudogenic, an earlier analysis of approximately 600 of the donors relied on high-throughput TCR beta sequencing. Donor age, sex, ethnicity and CMV serostatus were collected together with the repertoire data. A later genetic analysis took genome-wide SNP genotypes for about three fifths of the 666 donors and used that subset as a discovery cohort. Every discovery cohort repertoire had been produced on one sequencing platform. HLA typing included class I and class II loci at four-digit resolution. The number of donors typed differed by locus, with 629-630 for A, B, C, DRB1 and DQB1, around 500 for DQA1, 600 to 610 for DPA1, and 450 to 480 for DPB1. Because of strong linkage in the cohort, roughly five DR-DQ haplotypes were treated as single units for association and clustering. On average, around 230,000 unique TCR beta nucleotide sequences were sequenced per donor among 300 to 500 genotyped donors of the cohort, with 15% to 20% of those sequences being non-productive.

The receptor library was made with the immunoSEQ multiplex PCR assay. For the multiplex PCR, a mixture combining 60 forward primers for TCR Vbeta segments and 13 reverse primers for TCR Jbeta segments was used. Amplification of the CDR3 region of rearranged TCR beta genes was performed with a multiplex PCR assay on genomic DNA. Amplified TCR beta libraries were sequenced as 87-base-pair reads on the Illumina HiSeq System. The original methods were these. A later analysis tallied tens of millions of unique TCR beta chains across the approximately 670 repertoires, and about 12 million of those chains were shared by two or more donors. To remove PCR and sequencing errors, raw reads were error-corrected and collapsed into unique sequences using a nearest-neighbor algorithm that merged closely related sequences. To assign V, D and J gene segments, CDR3 sequences were aligned to IMGT reference sequences. For a sequence to be retained, at least a six-nucleotide match to both a V gene segment and a J gene segment was required. Rearrangements were classified as productive when the CDR3 lacked stop codons and remained in frame with V and J, and all other rearrangements were classified as non-productive. CDR3 was defined by IMGT convention, running from the second conserved V-encoded cysteine to the conserved J-encoded phenylalanine. In an earlier analysis of just under 600 of the donors, sequences lacking an unambiguous match to a single V gene segment were excluded. In an earlier analysis of approximately 590 of the donors, V segments were called functional above 56.7% productive rearrangements and were called segregating when the between-donor standard deviation exceeded 5%. To diagnose cytomegalovirus status from the catalog of TCR beta chain sequences, a statistical classification framework was built. In a later analysis, TCR nucleotide sequences were compared against IMGT/GENE-DB human TR gene sequences so that V and J genes could be assigned. The TCRdist pipeline was used in a later analysis to assign CDR3 sequences and most-parsimonious VDJ recombination scenarios. A later analysis defined each TCR beta chain by its CDR3 amino acid sequence plus V-gene family, and excluded reads lacking a unique V-gene family. A later analysis removed several hundred highly shared, low-generation-probability nucleotide sequences to deal with suspected cross-contamination and a sequencing artifact. For each public chain, a later analysis derived a clonal expansion index from normalized ranks of inferred template counts within each repertoire. Generation probabilities in a later analysis came from a VDJ recombination model fitted to out-of-frame rearrangements, and those results were checked against IGoR. A later analysis scored TCR-TCR, TCR-HLA and TCR-CMV co-occurrence with hypergeometric tests, applying a repertoire-size bias correction to TCR pairs. False discovery rates were estimated in a later analysis by permuting HLA or CMV assignments 20 times. In a later analysis, co-occurring TCRs were grouped using DBSCAN, and TCRdist sequence similarity was added for clustering within HLA-allele-positive subsets. For co-occurrence clustering, repertoires with fewer than 30,000 or more than 120,000 public chains were excluded, along with five repertoires with anomalous nucleotide sharing. This immuneACCESS table, as held by TCRdb, lists in-frame sequences with V and J called but not all clones. Of the missing ones, under half trace to an unresolved V gene in checked studies; the others have no known cause. The V and J calls and clone size were taken over from that table, and D and trimming were inferred from the DNA. The sample includes some 170,000 clones, with about four fifths observed a single time. Roughly an eighth of the sample is taken by the ten largest.

As encoded in the germline V gene, CDR1 is SGHDN while CDR2 is FVKESK. Trimming costs V 3 bases and J 7 bases, and their ends lie 9 bases apart. The CDR3 runs 12 amino acids, cysteine and phenylalanine included. Only CDR3 DNA remains: 36 bases, in frame from the first base. Overall results and qualifications from the work: Sequencing depth was assumed to be roughly uniform across donors in the presence/absence analyses, though that assumption may not hold. Only TCR beta chains were sequenced in this cohort, and the absence of alpha or paired-chain data limited detectable features. Some IMGT-functional V segments, including TRBV6-2 and TRBV6-3, could not be told apart with the 87-base-pair reads, so those segments were excluded. In a later analysis, TCR association rates were found to vary across HLA loci, with the most associated TCRs seen for DRB1 alleles and the fewest for HLA-C alleles. According to a later analysis, most CMV-associated TCR beta chains appeared to be HLA-restricted, and the HLA associations seemed to be driven largely by CMV exposure. The study listed over 150 TCR beta chains as associated with cytomegalovirus. V-gene and J-gene trimming of TCR beta chains was associated with a missense DCLRE1C variant in a later genetic analysis, and the association was replicated in an independent cohort. A later genetic analysis reported fewer N-insertions in productive TCRs among donors in an Asian-associated ancestry cluster than the roughly 700-donor mean. A later analysis associated some 17,000 TCR beta sequences with specific HLA alleles at a false discovery rate of 0.05. A later analysis reported that several top co-occurrence clusters appeared linked to parvovirus B19, influenza, CMV and Epstein-Barr virus. Strong co-occurrence of HLA alleles, especially DR and DQ, made assigning TCR associations to individual alleles difficult. It was suggested by the authors that the approach could potentially be generalized to other disease states and immunological phenotypes. In both the original and validation cohorts, the classifier was reported to diagnose cytomegalovirus status with high specificity and sensitivity. Because HLA typing was unavailable for some donors at each locus, only the typed subset was used in association tests. Roughly 17 rarely observed V segments, including chromosome 9 orphons, were excluded from the earlier analysis of a few hundred of the donors because counts were too low. Correlated functional status among segregating V segments might be attributable to linkage disequilibrium, but an unknown experimental factor could not be ruled out. The sequencing pipeline was judged likely to have produced a cluster of highly shared sequence variants as a technical artifact. In a later analysis, HLA-associated TCR beta chains were found to be more clonally expanded and to have lower generation probabilities than equally common non-associated chains. In an earlier analysis of 587 of the donors, most TCR beta V segments were observed in productive rearrangements about 87% or about 30% of the time, broadly matching IMGT annotations. A further reported finding was that TCR beta sequences accurately predicted the HLA-A and HLA-B alleles for most subjects in the first cohort. In vitro tests confirmed that a few of the cytomegalovirus-associated TCR beta chains recognize cytomegalovirus antigens. For the cohort, immune exposure information was limited to CMV serostatus. While some public TCRs were present in many individuals, most TCR sequences turned up only very rarely across donors.

This receptor was obtained from a woman aged 50 to 65 in good health and CMV-seronegative. The sequencing sample was made of PBMCs. Recombination linked TRBV14 to TRBJ2-5; matching of 6 bases hints at TRBD1 as the D gene. The CDR3 protein: CASSQGAGTQYF. The sequenced DNA is TGTGCCAGCAGCCAGGGGGCTGGGACCCAGTACTTC.